The 7 T cell receptor beta chains listed next were all sequenced from one sample in a study of blood T cell repertoires in COVID-19. Measured with immunoSEQ multiplex PCR; TCRdb has only the in-frame clones, and not every one. The sample records about 130,000 clones, around 82% being singletons. Sequenced: peripheral blood. These receptors were taken from a woman aged 25 to 39 who had recovered from COVID-19.

The genes are TRBV5-6 and TRBJ1-1; D gene ambiguous. The germline V and J ends were trimmed by 6 bases and 4 bases, with 16 bases remaining between them. This CDR3 has 14 residues. The germline gives CDR1 SGHDT, CDR2 YYEEEE. The CDR3 loop is CASTYLAAPTEAFF. As DNA, the CDR3 is TGTGCCAGCACCTATCTAGCCGCCCCCACTGAAGCTTTCTTT.

The chain uses TRBV11-2 and TRBJ1-1; D remains ambiguous. Germline V lookup: CDR1 SGHAT, CDR2 FQNNGV. Trimming shortened V by 5 bases and J by 3 bases, and 13 bases separated the two germline ends. The CDR3 spans 14 residues. CDR3 nucleotide sequence: TGTGCCAGCAGCGTCCTCCTCCGGGACACTGAAGCTTTCTTT. Translation: CASSVLLRDTEAFF.

The chain recombines TRBV24-1 with TRBJ1-1, with 7 bases aligning to TRBD1. The CDR3 loop spans 15 amino acids. The junction had 15 bases not matched to a gene; V was cut back by 4 bases and J by 11 bases. Germline V CDR1 and CDR2: KGHDR, SFDVKD. CDR3 sequence reads: CATSDPPTGHQGAFF. DNA for the CDR3: TGTGCCACCAGTGACCCCCCGACAGGGCACCAAGGGGCTTTCTTT.

This sequence joins TRBV6-5 and TRBJ1-1; D might be TRBD1 (5 bases). The CDR3 totals 16 residues. Trimming removed 0 bases at V and 3 bases at J, with 14 bases between. CDR1 and CDR2 (germline): MNHEY, SVGAGI. CDR3 amino acids: CASSYSSSGGDTEAFF. DNA of the CDR3: TGTGCCAGCAGTTACTCGAGTTCCGGGGGGGACACTGAAGCTTTCTTT.

The genes are TRBV29-1 and TRBJ2-1, with a possible D match to TRBD2 (6 bases). The ends were cut back, 3 bases at V and 9 bases at J, with 9 bases in the middle. Germline values: CDR1 SQVTM, CDR2 ANQGSEA. The CDR3 loop spans 11 amino acids. CDR3 sequence reads: CSVEPGSEQFF. CDR3 DNA: TGCAGCGTTGAGCCCGGGAGTGAGCAGTTCTTC.

The J gene is TRBJ1-1, the V gene TRBV7-8; 7 nucleotides match TRBD1. The CDR3 loop spans 15 amino acids. After removal of 5 bases from V and 5 bases from J, the junction contained 11 bases not matched to a gene. Per the germline V gene, CDR1 is SGHVS and CDR2 is FQNEAQ. This CDR3 reads CASSRITGEETEAFF. CDR3 nucleotide sequence: TGTGCCAGCAGCAGAATCACAGGGGAGGAGACTGAAGCTTTCTTT.

This chain joins TRBV19 and TRBJ2-1, with D possibly TRBD1 on 6 matching bases. CDR1 is LNHDA and CDR2 is SQIVND in the germline V gene (reference sequence). CDR3 length equals 14 residues. The ends were cut back, 5 bases at V and 7 bases at J, with 15 bases in the middle. The CDR3, as DNA: TGTGCCAGTAGTGGCCGCAGGGGTTGGAATGAGCAGTTCTTC. As protein: CASSGRRGWNEQFF.